The clone carrying this T cell receptor (beta chain) was seen once. The table came from immunoSEQ multiplex PCR; TCRdb's copy has only in-frame clones and leaves some out. The repertoire includes around 50,000 clones, 85% to 95% of them detected once, and less than 0.85% sits in the top ten. This sample is part of a study of T cell changes during pregnancy in multiple sclerosis. With 1 base removed from V and 6 bases from J, the gap between germline ends came to 10 bases. CDR1 GTSNPN and CDR2 SVGIG come from the germline V gene (reference sequence). The CDR3 length is 12 residues. The chain links TRBV30 to TRBJ2-7; D is unclear. Sequences were derived from CD4+ T cells from peripheral blood mononuclear cells, sampled in the third trimester of pregnancy. This TCR derives from a female donor with multiple sclerosis, enrolled in a pregnancy study. CDR3 region: CAWSAPTPEQYF. The CDR3 bases are TGTGCCTGGAGTGCCCCTACCCCCGAGCAGTACTTC.